These T cell receptor beta chains were read from a single sample in a study of human T cells and chemical hapten exposure. TCRdb reprocessed the RACE reads with MiXCR, giving one entry per CDR3 protein. The sample includes around 380,000 distinct CDR3 sequences, around 5% seen only once; the top ten take around 8%. Sequenced here: whole blood, sampled in connection with sensitization to the hapten diphenylcyclopropenone (DPC). Source of these receptors: a woman younger than 35 with alopecia areata. Some clones in this sample may be carry-over from other donors' samples. Both conserved end residues are part of each CDR3. Fields, in order: V gene, D gene, J gene, clone size, CDR3 DNA, CDR3 protein. The D gene is left open where the match is weak. Expanded clones are given a class, and other clones once, few, many or no size at all.

TRBV4-1,NA,TRBJ1-2,NA,TGCGCCAGCAGCCAAGAAGCGAACCAGAACTATGGCTACACCTTC,CASSQEANQNYGYTF
TRBV27,NA,TRBJ1-2,many,TGTGCCAGCAGTTTATCGATAAAGGGGGGAGAATTCTATGGCTACACCTTC,CASSLSIKGGEFYGYTF
TRBV5-6,NA,TRBJ1-6,few,TGTGCCAGCAGCTTGGCCGGGACTTACTCTTCACCCCTCCACTTT,CASSLAGTYSSPLHF
TRBV9,NA,TRBJ2-5,NA,TGTGCCAGCAGCGTAGCCCCGAAGGAGACCCAGTACTTC,CASSVAPKETQYF
TRBV18,TRBD1,TRBJ1-1,few,TGTGCCAGCTCACCCGGTCAGGGGGGAATTTTGCTCACTGAAGCTTTCTTT,CASSPGQGGILLTEAFF
TRBV6-2/TRBV6-3,NA,TRBJ1-1,NA,TGTGCCATCAGGAGGATGAACACTGAAGCTTTCTTT,CAIRRMNTEAFF
TRBV20-1,NA,TRBJ1-2,few,TGCAGTGCCACTCTACCCTCGTATGGCTACACCTTC,CSATLPSYGYTF
TRBV12-3/TRBV12-4,NA,TRBJ1-5,NA,TGTGCCAGCAGTTCCCCCAGGGCAGGGAAGAGCAATCAGCCCCAGCATTTT,CASSSPRAGKSNQPQHF
TRBV25-1,TRBD1,TRBJ2-4,NA,TGTGCCAGCAGTGAAAAGGGACAGGGGGCCCGCGCGGTTCAGTACTTC,CASSEKGQGARAVQYF
TRBV10-3,NA,TRBJ2-1,many,TGTGCCATCAGAACCGGACAGCACAATGAGCAGTTCTTC,CAIRTGQHNEQFF
TRBV11-1,NA,TRBJ2-2,NA,TGTGCCAGCAGCTTCCTCCACAGCCCTACCGGGGAGCTGTTTTTT,CASSFLHSPTGELFF
TRBV5-6,TRBD2,TRBJ2-3,many,TGTGCCAGCAGCTTGGGGAGCGGGGGGGCCTTAGATACGCAGTATTTT,CASSLGSGGALDTQYF
TRBV15,TRBD1,TRBJ1-6,many,TGTGCCACCAGCAGATTCGGGACAGGGAGCTCCTATAATTCACCCCTCCACTTT,CATSRFGTGSSYNSPLHF
TRBV4-2,TRBD1,TRBJ2-7,few,TGTGCCAGCAGCCCACAGGGGGCGGTGACCTACGAGCAGTACTTC,CASSPQGAVTYEQYF
TRBV20-1,NA,TRBJ1-6,many,TGCAGTGCTAGAATGCAGGGTTATAATTCACCCCTCCACTTT,CSARMQGYNSPLHF
TRBV3-1,NA,TRBJ2-3,many,TGTGCCAGCAGCCAAGATTGGGGGGCTAGCACAGATACGCAGTATTTT,CASSQDWGASTDTQYF
TRBV11-2,TRBD2,TRBJ2-1,NA,TGTGCCAGCAGCTCACTAGCGGGGACCTACAATGAGCAGTTCTTC,CASSSLAGTYNEQFF
TRBV4-3,NA,TRBJ2-1,NA,TGCGCCAGCAGCCAAGATCCTAGCGCAGAATCTGGGAGTGAGCAGTTCTTC,CASSQDPSAESGSEQFF
TRBV4-1,TRBD1,TRBJ1-4,many,TGCGCCAGCAGCCAGGCAGGGGGTCTTAATGAAAAACTGTTTTTT,CASSQAGGLNEKLFF
TRBV4-3,NA,TRBJ1-4,NA,TGCGCCAGCAGCCAAGCGGGGGCATTAACTAATGAAAAACTGTTTTTT,CASSQAGALTNEKLFF
TRBV6-2/TRBV6-3,NA,TRBJ1-2,NA,TGTGCCAGCAGATCACAGGGAACGTTACTGGACTATGGCTACACCTTC,CASRSQGTLLDYGYTF
TRBV28,NA,TRBJ1-1,many,TGTGCCAGCAGTTTATTCTCATCGACCACTGAAGCTTTCTTT,CASSLFSSTTEAFF
TRBV14,NA,TRBJ1-2,many,TGTGCCAGCAGCCCACAGGACCGCTATGGCTACACCTTC,CASSPQDRYGYTF
TRBV20-1,TRBD1,TRBJ2-3,many,TGCAGTGCTACCGGGACAGGGGGGCAGACAGATACGCAGTATTTT,CSATGTGGQTDTQYF
TRBV10-1,NA,TRBJ1-4,many,TGCGCCAGCAGTGAATCTAACAGGGTTCGGAATACGTCTGATGGCGAAAAACTGTTTTTT,CASSESNRVRNTSDGEKLFF
TRBV7-9,NA,TRBJ2-7,few,TGTGCCAGCAGCTTAGGCGTCGGGGTCTCCTACGAGCAGTACTTC,CASSLGVGVSYEQYF
TRBV5-1,NA,TRBJ2-3,many,TGCGCCAGCAGTAGCCCGGACAGAGTTAGCACAGATACGCAGTATTTT,CASSSPDRVSTDTQYF
TRBV5-5,TRBD2,TRBJ2-3,many,TGTGCCAGCAGCCCCACGGCGGGAGCGCAGTATTTT,CASSPTAGAQYF
TRBV2,TRBD1,TRBJ1-2,NA,TGTGCCAGCAATCTCGACAGGGTGGGGAACTATGGCTACACCTTC,CASNLDRVGNYGYTF
TRBV9,NA,TRBJ2-7,NA,TGTGCCAGCAGCGTACACGGGGATAGTTACGAGCAGTACTTC,CASSVHGDSYEQYF
TRBV20-1,NA,TRBJ2-4,NA,TGCAGTGCTACCCATAGGGTAGGCGTAGCCAAAAACATTCAGTACTTC,CSATHRVGVAKNIQYF
TRBV2,TRBD1,TRBJ1-1,NA,TGTGCCAGCCGAGGACAGGGGGCACAGAACACTGAAGCTTTCTTT,CASRGQGAQNTEAFF
TRBV5-5,NA,TRBJ2-7,many,TGTGCCAGCAGCTTTCTGCCCGGGAACGAGCAGTACTTC,CASSFLPGNEQYF
TRBV9,NA,TRBJ2-3,few,TGTGCCAGCAGCGAGGCCCCACGGACTGGAGAAGATACGCAGTATTTT,CASSEAPRTGEDTQYF
TRBV12-3/TRBV12-4,NA,TRBJ2-6,many,TGTGCCAGCAGTTTCGAGTCTGGGGCCAACGTCCTGACTTTC,CASSFESGANVLTF
TRBV5-6,NA,TRBJ2-6,NA,TGTGCCAGCAGCTTGGGGATCCAGGGTCCTGGGGCCAACGTCCTGACTTTC,CASSLGIQGPGANVLTF
TRBV27,TRBD2,TRBJ2-3,NA,TGTGCCAGCAGAAGAGGGAGGGGCACAGATACGCAGTATTTT,CASRRGRGTDTQYF
TRBV11-2,NA,TRBJ2-2,few,TGTGCCAGCAGCTTAGATAAGGGGAGGTGGACCGGGGAGCTGTTTTTT,CASSLDKGRWTGELFF
TRBV20-1,TRBD1,TRBJ2-3,NA,TGCAGTGCTAAGTTGCCGGGACAGGTTTATACAGATACGCAGTATTTT,CSAKLPGQVYTDTQYF
TRBV7-9,NA,TRBJ2-7,few,TGTGCCAGCAGCTTATACGGGACGGAACCTTACGAGCAGTACTTC,CASSLYGTEPYEQYF
TRBV3-1,NA,TRBJ1-6,few,TGTGCCAGCAGCCAAGTTAGTTGGACGGGGAATTCACCCCTCCACTTT,CASSQVSWTGNSPLHF
TRBV5-1,NA,TRBJ1-1,NA,TGCGCCAGCAGTTCCGGACGGCGGGGGTATTTGAGTGAAGCTTTCTTT,CASSSGRRGYLSEAFF
TRBV6-2/TRBV6-3,NA,TRBJ1-1,few,TGTGCCAGCAGTTACGGTTACTCGGGAGAAGCTTTCTTT,CASSYGYSGEAFF
TRBV19,NA,TRBJ1-5,few,TGTGCCAGTAGCCCGCCCGCGCACAGCCCCTCTAGCAATCAGCCCCAGCATTTT,CASSPPAHSPSSNQPQHF
TRBV3-1,TRBD2,TRBJ2-3,NA,TGTGCCAGCAGCCAACGTCTAGCGGGGGCCACAGATACGCAGTATTTT,CASSQRLAGATDTQYF
TRBV27,TRBD2,TRBJ2-2,few,TGTGCCAGCACCCCGCGTTGGACTAGCGGACTGAACACCGGGGAGCTGTTTTTT,CASTPRWTSGLNTGELFF
TRBV7-2,NA,TRBJ2-7,many,TGTGCCAGCAGCCACTCTCGCGAGCAGTACTTC,CASSHSREQYF
TRBV9,NA,TRBJ1-1,few,TGTGCCAGCAGCGGCCGGGACATGAACACTGAAGCTTTCTTT,CASSGRDMNTEAFF
TRBV20-1,NA,TRBJ2-2,NA,TGCAGTGCTAGAGATATCTGGGGTCGGGACGTGAACACCGGGGAGCTGTTTTTT,CSARDIWGRDVNTGELFF
TRBV9,TRBD2,TRBJ2-1,few,TGTGCCAGCAGCGTAGCTGAGCGGGGGGTTTACAATGAGCAGTTCTTC,CASSVAERGVYNEQFF
TRBV28,TRBD1,TRBJ1-6,many,TGTGCCAGCAAGACAGGGCCTTATAATTCACCCCTCCACTTT,CASKTGPYNSPLHF
TRBV28,TRBD2,TRBJ2-3,NA,TGTGCCAGCTTGACTAGCGGGGGCACAGATACGCAGTATTTT,CASLTSGGTDTQYF
TRBV6-2/TRBV6-3,NA,TRBJ2-2,NA,TGTGCCAGCAGCCGAGGGGTTTTCGGGACCGGGGAGCTGTTTTTT,CASSRGVFGTGELFF
TRBV5-1,NA,TRBJ2-1,many,TGCGCCAGCAGCTTGGAGGGGGGGCCCTACAATGAGCAGTTCTTC,CASSLEGGPYNEQFF
TRBV7-9,NA,TRBJ2-2,few,TGTGCCAGCAGCCCGACAGTCTTTTACACCGGGGAGCTGTTTTTT,CASSPTVFYTGELFF